The clone carrying this TCR beta chain was seen a few times. The antigen is not known. TCRdb passed the 5' RACE reads through MiXCR, listing each CDR3 protein once. The sample records 35,000 to 55,000 distinct CDR3 sequences, 6.5% to 8% being singletons. The sample comes from a study of spatial heterogeneity in lung cancer. Study-wide results and caveats: Compared with follow-up, resection was when ubiquitous expanded tumor TCRs appeared in blood more.

The time point was: sample taken at primary tumor resection. Sequencing was performed on whole RNA extracted from tumor and nontumor lung tissue, or from frozen PBMC, and the material was left unsorted. CDR1 is SGHAT, CDR2 FQNNGV, per germline. The CDR3 runs to 12 residues. V was cut by 2 bases and J by 4 bases, with 6 bases left in between. The sequence was collected from a female donor with early-stage non-small cell lung cancer. This material consisted of PBMCs, taken at surgery. This chain uses TRBV11-2 with TRBJ2-7; D may be TRBD1 (5 bases). CDR3 loop: CASSLQGYEQYF. The CDR3 DNA follows: TGTGCCAGCAGCTTACAGGGTTACGAGCAGTACTTC.